This entry concerns a single T cell receptor (beta chain). Enrolled during active infection, Seattle patients were then followed longitudinally. This sample stems from a study of blood T cell repertoires in COVID-19. Study information: The analysed material was cDNA or gDNA that came from T cells, B-cell-depleted T cells, or PBMCs.

Assay: immunoSEQ multiplex PCR; the TCRdb copy retains only in-frame clones and omits some. The sample has over 250,000 clones; about 87% are singletons. This TCR came from a woman aged 45-65 years with COVID-19, enrolled during active disease. Source material: peripheral blood.

In DNA form, the CDR3 reads TGTGCCTCAGGCGCGGGGAATCCCACAGATACGCAGTATTTT. This translates into CASGAGNPTDTQYF. The rearrangement uses TRBV30 and TRBJ2-3; tentatively, D is TRBD2 (6 bases). This CDR3 has 14 amino acids. In germline, CDR1 is GTSNPN, CDR2 SVGIG (reference sequence). Trimming removed 7 bases from V and 2 bases from J, with 16 bases in between.